This TCR beta chain was obtained from a study of response to subunit inactivated influenza vaccine. This clonotype was counted only a few times. One entry per CDR3 protein, called by TCRdb with MiXCR from the RT-PCR reads. Altogether roughly 620,000 distinct CDR3 sequences are present, about 11% being singletons, with the ten largest covering 9.5% to 11%. Between the trimmed V and J ends, which lost 3 bases and 4 bases, there was a span of 19 bases. The CDR3 has 16 residues. CDR1 and CDR2 from the germline V gene are MDHEN and SYDVKM. The same sample was also used in a study of T cells expressing NK-cell markers. That work contributes: A 5'RACE template switching approach incorporating UMIs was used to make TCR beta cDNA.

The origin of this receptor is a man in his fifties who received an inactivated influenza vaccine. The sample was PBMCs from blood, taken on the day of vaccination. The rearrangement links TRBV28 to TRBJ2-7; possible D gene TRBD1, 6 bases. The CDR3 nucleotides read TGTGCCAGCAGTTTTATCTCCCTGGGCAGGGGTTACGAGCAGTACTTC. Its protein is CASSFISLGRGYEQYF.